These 27 T cell receptor beta chains share one sample of origin, sequenced in a study of cytomegalovirus exposure and HLA in healthy donors. The PCR ran on 60 Vbeta and 13 Jbeta primers. Generated by immunoSEQ multiplex PCR, the TCRdb table keeps only in-frame clones and is missing some. The sample includes 100,000 to 150,000 clones, 80% to 85% of them seen just once. Sequencing used PBMCs. The receptors here all came from a young man in good health and CMV-seronegative.

The rearrangement uses TRBV4-1 and TRBJ2-5, with a weak D call TRBD1 (6 bases). The CDR3 consists of 15 residues. Germline values: CDR1 MGHRA, CDR2 YSYEKL. Trimming removed 4 bases at V and 2 bases at J, with 14 bases between. The CDR3 protein is CASSPQGLEQETQYF. The CDR3 nucleotides read TGCGCCAGCAGCCCCCAGGGGCTGGAGCAAGAGACCCAGTACTTC.

The J gene is TRBJ2-5, the V gene TRBV5-1, with a possible D match to TRBD1 (5 bases). CDR1 and CDR2 (germline): SGHRS, YFSETQ. The CDR3 extends over 17 amino acids. V was trimmed by 0 bases and J by 7 bases, leaving 22 bases between them. The CDR3 loop reads CASSLGPQGNDVRTQYF. The CDR3 coding sequence is TGCGCCAGCAGCTTGGGGCCCCAGGGAAATGATGTTCGGACCCAGTACTTC.

This chain uses TRBV14 with TRBJ2-4; D unclear. Trimming took 0 bases from V and 0 from J, leaving 9 bases between them. The CDR3 is 16 residues long. CDR1 is SGHDN, CDR2 FVKESK, per germline. The CDR3 region is CASSQEFPGAKNIQYF. The CDR3 bases are TGTGCCAGCAGCCAAGAGTTTCCAGGAGCCAAAAACATTCAGTACTTC.

This clone has a single count. The chain links TRBV25-1 to TRBJ1-5; a possible D gene is TRBD1 (5 bases). In germline, CDR1 is MGHDK, CDR2 SYGVNS. Trimming took 3 bases from V and 8 from J, leaving 17 bases between them. This CDR3 contains 15 residues. In nucleotides, the CDR3 is TGTGCCAGCAGTGAGGGGTGGGGGGTTGTGGAGCCCCAGCATTTT. Its protein product is CASSEGWGVVEPQHF. The entire variable domain, with the rest obtained from reference TRBV25-1 and TRBJ1-5, is as follows: EADIYQTPRYLVIGTGKKITLECSQTMGHDKMYWYQQDPGMELHLIHYSYGVNSTEKGDLSSESTVSRIRTEHFPLTLESARPSHTSQYLCASSEGWGVVEPQHFGDGTRLSIL.

V usage is TRBV4-2 and J usage is TRBJ2-7; unclear D gene. CDR1 is LGHNA and CDR2 is YNFKEQ in the germline V gene. The V gene lost 1 base and the J gene lost 3 bases, with 13 bases spanning the gap. The CDR3 has 15 amino acids. The DNA for the CDR3 is TGTGCCAGCAGCCAAGTTCACGTCAGAGGCTACGAGCAGTACTTC. Its translation: CASSQVHVRGYEQYF.

The chain links TRBV5-1 to TRBJ1-2; the D gene is possibly TRBD1 (5 bases). Germline V CDR1 and CDR2: SGHRS, YFSETQ. CDR3 length: 16 residues. Between the trimmed V and J ends, which lost 0 bases and 0 bases, there was a span of 12 bases. For the CDR3, the DNA is TGCGCCAGCAGCTTGGCCTCAGGGCCGACTAACTATGGCTACACCTTC. This gives the protein CASSLASGPTNYGYTF.

Of note for this clone: Other nucleotide sequences in the sample specify the same CDR3. This sequence joins TRBV4-3 and TRBJ2-7; the match to TRBD2 covers 8 bases. This CDR3 has 15 residues. Germline V gives CDR1 LGHNA, CDR2 YSLEER. The ends lost 1 base at V and 4 bases at J; junction bases unmatched: 6. The CDR3 sequence is CASSQGTSGGYEQYF. CDR3 nucleotides: TGCGCCAGCAGCCAAGGGACCTCGGGAGGGTACGAGCAGTACTTC.

The V gene is TRBV15, the J gene TRBJ2-5; 8 bases align to TRBD2. The J call is doubtful: the DNA matches TRBJ2-7 better. This CDR3 has 16 amino acids. Germline V lookup: CDR1 LNHNV, CDR2 YYDKDF (reference sequence). The CDR3 loop is CATSRVLAGNRYEQYF. The CDR3 nucleotides are TGTGCCACCAGCAGAGTCTTAGCGGGGAATCGCTACGAGCAGTACTTC.

A few counts support this clone. The V and J genes are TRBV2 and TRBJ1-5; D call uncertain. Germline CDR1 and CDR2: SNHLY and FYNNEI. The CDR3 runs 13 residues. Trimming shortened V by 9 bases and J by 1 base, and 10 bases separated the two germline ends. CDR3: CASNSGSNQPQHF. The DNA for the CDR3 is TGTGCCAGTAATAGCGGCAGCAATCAGCCCCAGCATTTT. Filled out from reference TRBV2 and TRBJ1-5, the complete variable domain reads EPEVTQTPSHQVTQMGQEVILRCVPISNHLYFYWYRQILGQKVEFLVSFYNNEISEKSEIFDDQFSVERPDGSNFTLKIRSTKLEDSAMYFCASNSGSNQPQHFGDGTRLSIL.

About this clone itself: The DNA is omitted, as the CDR3 cannot be located on it reliably, and the CDR3 follows TCRdb's listing. The rearrangement joins TRBV27 to TRBJ2-7; the table gives TRBD2 as D, unverified against the DNA. The CDR3 totals 15 residues, both ends included. In germline, CDR1 is MNHEY, CDR2 SMNVEV (reference sequence). The CDR3 here is CASSFLERADYEQYF.

The V and J genes are TRBV7-8 and TRBJ1-1; a possible D gene is TRBD1 (5 bases). Trimming removed 5 bases at V and 2 bases at J, with 15 bases between. This CDR3 comprises 15 residues. CDR1 and CDR2 from the germline V gene are SGHVS and FQNEAQ. The CDR3 sequence is CASSPKQGHNTEAFF. The CDR3 bases are TGTGCCAGCAGCCCGAAGCAGGGCCATAACACTGAAGCTTTCTTT.

This clone came up a few times. The chain carries TRBV5-8 and TRBJ1-5; TRBD1 matches 11 bases. Per the germline V gene, CDR1 is SGHTS and CDR2 is YDEGEE. This CDR3 contains 15 residues. V gave up 3 bases and J gave up 6 bases; unmatched junction bases: 5. The CDR3, as DNA: TGTGCCAGCAGCTCGGGACAGGGGGTTGGTCAGCCCCAGCATTTT. Residues: CASSSGQGVGQPQHF. Filled out from reference TRBV5-8 and TRBJ1-5, the complete variable domain reads EAGVTQSPTHLIKTRGQQATLRCSPISGHTSVYWYQQALGLGLQFLLWYDEGEERNRGNFPPRFSGRQFPNYSSELNVNALELEDSALYLCASSSGQGVGQPQHFGDGTRLSIL.

The chain carries TRBV19 and TRBJ1-4; D possibly corresponds to TRBD1 (6 bases). This CDR3 has 15 amino acids. The V end lost 6 bases, the J end lost 5 bases, and 16 bases lay between the germline ends. Germline CDR1 LNHDA, CDR2 SQIVND (reference sequence). The CDR3 spells CASRSDRRDNEKLFF. The CDR3, as DNA: TGTGCCAGTAGATCCGACAGGAGAGACAATGAAAAACTGTTTTTT.

This chain links TRBV9 with TRBJ2-3; TRBD1 matches at 8 bases. The CDR3 covers 16 residues. The trim removed 2 bases at V and 2 bases at J, leaving 7 bases unmatched. Germline CDR1 and CDR2: SGDLS and YYNGEE. In DNA, the CDR3 is TGTGCCAGCAGCGTTCAGGGGGCGAGTATCACAGATACGCAGTATTTT. It is translated as CASSVQGASITDTQYF.

V usage is TRBV7-3 and J usage is TRBJ1-1; the D is unclear. Per the germline V gene, CDR1 is SGHTA and CDR2 is FQGTGA. V lost 5 bases to trimming and J lost 0 bases, with 7 bases between them. There are 13 residues in the CDR3. CDR3 DNA: TGTGCCAGCAGCGGTACAGTGAACACTGAAGCTTTCTTT. Translating it yields CASSGTVNTEAFF.

This clone was picked up one time. The rearrangement joins TRBV7-9 to TRBJ2-7; 10 nucleotides align to TRBD1. Germline V CDR1 and CDR2: SEHNR, FQNEAQ (reference sequence). The CDR3 covers 14 residues. The V segment lost 1 base and the J segment 5 bases; nucleotides outside the gene matches: 2. CDR3 coding DNA: TGTGCCAGCAGCTTAGGGGGGACAGGGGACGAGCAGTACTTC. Protein sequence: CASSLGGTGDEQYF.

This clone was counted a few times. This chain links TRBV5-1 with TRBJ1-2, with 7 bases aligning to TRBD1. The CDR3 length is 17 residues. Germline V CDR1 and CDR2: SGHRS, YFSETQ. The V gene end was trimmed by 4 bases and the J gene end by 4 bases; junction bases not matched to a gene: 16. The CDR3 region is CASSRTSGTAPTYGYTF. CDR3 sequence (DNA): TGCGCCAGCAGCCGAACTTCCGGGACAGCCCCCACCTATGGCTACACCTTC.

The rearrangement joins TRBV2 to TRBJ2-5; 8 nucleotides align to TRBD2. CDR1 is SNHLY, CDR2 FYNNEI, per germline. This CDR3 has 19 residues. The CDR3 nucleotides are TGTGCGGCCACAACCCCGATCGAGCGGGAGCAGAGAGTATTCGAGACCCAGTACTTC. As protein: CAATTPIEREQRVFETQYF.

The J gene is TRBJ1-6, the V gene TRBV13; no clear D. Trimming removed 6 bases from V and 0 bases from J, with 15 bases in between. Germline V gene sequence: CDR1 PRHDT, CDR2 FYEKMQ (reference sequence). CDR3 length: 17 amino acids. The CDR3, as DNA: TGTGCCAGCAGTTCACTCGGATCGGGCTCCTATAATTCACCCCTCCACTTT. This sequence encodes CASSSLGSGSYNSPLHF. The whole variable domain, filled in from reference TRBV13 and TRBJ1-6, reads AAGVIQSPRHLIKEKRETATLKCYPIPRHDTVYWYQQGPGQDPQFLISFYEKMQSDKGSIPDRFSAQQFSDYHSELNMSSLELGDSALYFCASSSLGSGSYNSPLHFGNGTRLTVT.

The chain links TRBV6-1 to TRBJ1-5; D is unresolved. CDR3 length: 14 residues. V was trimmed by 5 bases and J by 2 bases, leaving 10 bases between them. From germline, CDR1 is MNHNS and CDR2 SASEGT. CDR3 nucleotides: TGTGCCAGCAGTCCCTCACGCGGCAATCAGCCCCAGCATTTT. Protein product: CASSPSRGNQPQHF.

V is TRBV29-1 and J is TRBJ1-2; D is undetermined. Per germline, CDR1 SQVTM and CDR2 ANQGSEA. The CDR3 loop spans 13 amino acids. V gave up 4 bases and J gave up 8 bases, with 17 bases separating them. The CDR3 nucleotides read TGCAGCGTTGTCGGCACGGGGATCACGGGCTACACCTTC. Protein product: CSVVGTGITGYTF.

The rearrangement uses TRBV5-1 and TRBJ1-6; 7 nucleotides agree with TRBD1. The V segment lost 0 bases and the J segment 5 bases; nucleotides outside the gene matches: 5. This CDR3 is 16 amino acids long. The germline V gene encodes CDR1 SGHRS and CDR2 YFSETQ. Here the CDR3 DNA reads TGCGCCAGCAGCTTGGTACAGGGGCCTGATAATTCACCCCTCCACTTT. It is translated as CASSLVQGPDNSPLHF.

The chain recombines TRBV29-1 with TRBJ1-1, with 9 bases aligning to TRBD1. V trimming: 3 bases; J trimming: 9 bases; junction bases outside the gene matches: 11. Germline CDR1 SQVTM, CDR2 ANQGSEA. The CDR3 consists of 14 residues. CDR3 bases: TGCAGCGTTGACCGACGACAGGGGGACCATAAAGCTTTCTTT. Its translation: CSVDRRQGDHKAFF.

The chain recombines TRBV7-2 with TRBJ2-1; 11 bases match TRBD1. The germline gives CDR1 SGHTA, CDR2 FQGNSA. This CDR3 has 18 residues. The ends lost 4 bases at V and 6 bases at J; junction bases unmatched: 14. The CDR3 reads CASSSDRDRGFLVNEQFF. The CDR3 bases are TGTGCCAGCAGCTCCGACCGGGACAGGGGGTTTCTGGTCAATGAGCAGTTCTTC.

The chain links TRBV9 to TRBJ2-1; 7 nucleotides match TRBD2. J lost 3 bases, V lost 1 base, and 4 bases had no gene match. CDR1 and CDR2 from the germline V gene are SGDLS and YYNGEE. The CDR3 has 15 residues. The CDR3 nucleotides are TGTGCCAGCAGCGTAACTAGCGCGTTCTACAATGAGCAGTTCTTC. Translated, it gives CASSVTSAFYNEQFF. The full variable domain, its missing parts supplied by reference TRBV9 and TRBJ2-1, is DSGVTQTPKHLITATGQRVTLRCSPRSGDLSVYWYQQSLDQGLQFLIQYYNGEERAKGNILERFSAQQFPDLHSELNLSSLELGDSALYFCASSVTSAFYNEQFFGPGTRLTVL.

The chain recombines TRBV19 with TRBJ2-5; no reliable D call. CDR3 length equals 12 residues. Germline CDR1 LNHDA, CDR2 SQIVND (reference sequence). V lost 5 bases and J lost 5, with 9 bases in between. CDR3 DNA: TGTGCCAGTAGTCGTTGGGCGGAGACCCAGTACTTC. It specifies CASSRWAETQYF.

The V and J genes are TRBV5-5 and TRBJ2-2; D is perhaps TRBD1 (6 bases). The CDR3 spans 15 residues. In germline, CDR1 is SGHKS, CDR2 YYEKEE (reference sequence). V was trimmed by 4 bases and J by 0 bases, leaving 10 bases between them. The CDR3 sequence: CASSMGQSNTGELFF. The CDR3 nucleotides read TGTGCCAGCAGCATGGGACAATCGAACACCGGGGAGCTGTTTTTT.